These 18 T cell receptor beta chains came from one sample sequenced in a study of T cell repertoires in cytomegalovirus infection (dated by TCRdb to about 2019). The instrument was an Illumina HiSeq 1500. The public reads were reanalyzed by TCRdb: fastp trimming at Q25, MiXCR alignment, in-frame beta chains only. Rows with one shared CDR3 protein collapse into an entry with the most common genes and DNA. Here the sample has about 450,000 distinct CDR3 sequences; roughly 30% occur a single time. The top ten constitute around 13% of the sample. The sequencing input was PBMCs. All receptors come from a human donor in good health (CMV status not recorded). Some clones in this sample may be carry-over from other donors' samples.

This clonotype was seen more than once but under ten times. This rearrangement joins TRBV4-3 to TRBJ1-4, with 7 bases that match TRBD1. Germline values: CDR1 LGHNA, CDR2 YSLEER. V shed 0 bases, J shed 5 bases, and the junction held 6 bases outside the gene matches. CDR3 size: 16 residues. The CDR3 spells CASSQERDRVNEKLFF. The CDR3 coding sequence is TGCGCCAGCAGCCAAGAACGGGACAGAGTAAATGAAAAACTGTTTTTT.

This clonotype was counted a few times. J is TRBJ1-1 and V is TRBV19; D perhaps matches TRBD1 (5 bases). CDR1 is LNHDA, CDR2 SQIVND, per germline (reference sequence). With 7 bases removed from V and 6 bases from J, the gap between germline ends came to 15 bases. This CDR3 has 13 amino acids. CDR3 DNA sequence: TGTGCCAGTAAAACAGTCGACAGCTCTGAAGCTTTCTTT. Translated: CASKTVDSSEAFF.

The genes are TRBV6-1 and TRBJ2-7; 7 nucleotides match TRBD2. The CDR3 extends over 13 amino acids. From germline, CDR1 is MNHNS and CDR2 SASEGT. V gave up 3 bases and J gave up 7 bases; unmatched junction bases: 6. CDR3 sequence reads: CASSEEWGGEQYF. DNA of the CDR3: TGTGCCAGCAGTGAGGAATGGGGGGGAGAGCAGTACTTC.

This clonotype showed up many times. The V call is TRBV11-2, the J call TRBJ2-4; TRBD1 matches at 7 bases. The CDR3 is 14 amino acids. The germline V gene encodes CDR1 SGHAT and CDR2 FQNNGV. Trimming removed 6 bases from V and 9 bases from J; junction bases left unmatched: 11. The CDR3 sequence: CASRADRLLGIQYF. The CDR3 bases are TGTGCCAGCAGGGCGGACAGGCTACTAGGCATTCAGTACTTC. The complete variable domain, with remaining parts taken from reference TRBV11-2 and TRBJ2-4, reads EAGVAQSPRYKIIEKRQSVAFWCNPISGHATLYWYQQILGQGPKLLIQFQNNGVVDDSQLPKDRFSAERLKGVDSTLKIQPAKLEDSAVYLCASRADRLLGIQYFGAGTRLSVL.

V gene TRBV6-2 or TRBV6-3 combines with J gene TRBJ1-5; D gene unclear. The CDR3 loop spans 12 amino acids. V lost 8 bases, J lost 4 bases, and 9 bases lay in between. Germline V gives CDR1 MNHEY, CDR2 SVGEGT. The CDR3 coding sequence is TGTGCCAGCGGACGCCTGAATCAGCCCCAGCATTTT. Translation: CASGRLNQPQHF.

The gene calls are TRBV18 and TRBJ2-1; TRBD2 agrees at 8 bases. The CDR3 contains 15 residues. CDR1 KGHSH and CDR2 LQKENI come from the germline V gene. The trim removed 3 bases at V and 4 bases at J, leaving 5 bases unmatched. CDR3 DNA sequence: TGTGCCAGCTCACCGGACGGGGGGGCTTACAATGAGCAGTTCTTC. It translates to CASSPDGGAYNEQFF.

As for this clonotype: This is likely a read error, given that the CDR3 carries no conserved phenylalanine or tryptophan at its end. The chain joins TRBV7-2 to TRBJ2-3; D possibly uses TRBD1 or TRBD2 (5 bases each). CDR3 length: 16 residues. The V end was cut by 5 bases, the J end by 5 bases, with 20 bases between. Per germline, CDR1 SGHTA and CDR2 FQGNSA. In nucleotides, the CDR3 is TGTGCCAGCAGCCTAAGTACAGCCTTGGGGGAAGATACGCAGTATTTG. Translated: CASSLSTALGEDTQYL.

V and J are TRBV12-3 or TRBV12-4 and TRBJ2-1; TRBD1 aligns across 10 bases. The CDR3 runs 20 residues. V was pared by 4 bases and J by 5 bases, with 20 bases of the junction left unmatched. This CDR3 is CASSSAGTGVLGLRDNEQFF. In DNA, the CDR3 is TGTGCCAGCAGTTCAGCCGGGACAGGGGTTTTGGGCTTACGGGACAATGAGCAGTTCTTC.

The chain is built from TRBV6-6 and TRBJ1-2; D not certain. The CDR3 loop spans 14 amino acids. The germline CDR1 and CDR2 sequences are MNHNY and SVGAGI (reference sequence). Deletions cut 6 bases from V and 4 bases from J, with 15 bases between. The CDR3 bases are TGTGCCAGCAGATTGGCCCCGACACCCTATGGCTACACCTTC. As protein: CASRLAPTPYGYTF.

This chain connects TRBV12-3 or TRBV12-4 to TRBJ1-1; D is ambiguous. The CDR3 is 14 amino acids. V lost 6 bases to trimming and J lost 0 bases, with 11 bases between them. The CDR3 region is CASREHGVNTEAFF. The CDR3 DNA reads TGTGCCAGCAGAGAACACGGGGTGAACACTGAAGCTTTCTTT.

This clonotype has more than one count but fewer than ten. The chain employs TRBV6-1 and TRBJ1-1, with 10 bases aligning to TRBD1. CDR1 MNHNS and CDR2 SASEGT come from the germline V gene. The CDR3 covers 16 residues. The junction had 8 bases not matched to a gene; V was cut back by 5 bases and J by 2 bases. CDR3 residues: CASSPDRGVSNTEAFF. The CDR3 coding sequence is TGTGCCAGCAGTCCGGACAGGGGGGTTAGTAACACTGAAGCTTTCTTT.

Here the CDR3 DNA reads TGCGCCAGCAGCTTGGCCCCTCTTGGGACAGATACGCAGTATTTT. Encoded protein: CASSLAPLGTDTQYF. This chain joins TRBV5-1 and TRBJ2-3; D unresolved. V was clipped by 0 bases and J by 3 bases, with 11 bases between them. CDR1 and CDR2 (germline): SGHRS, YFSETQ. The length of the CDR3 is 15 residues.

This clonotype has more than one count but fewer than ten. The genes are TRBV7-9 and TRBJ1-4, with 7 bases identical to TRBD1. CDR3 length equals 17 residues. The germline CDR1 and CDR2 sequences are SEHNR and FQNEAQ (reference sequence). J was trimmed by 1 base and V by 4 bases; bases with no gene match: 9. The CDR3 region is CASSSATGRRTNEKLFF. DNA for the CDR3: TGTGCCAGCAGCTCAGCGACAGGGAGAAGAACTAATGAAAAACTGTTTTTT.

This clonotype was counted between two and nine times. The chain employs TRBV6-5 and TRBJ1-2; TRBD1 matches 10 bases. This CDR3 has 17 residues. CDR1 and CDR2 from the germline V gene are MNHEY and SVGAGI. Trimming took 5 bases from V and 7 from J; bases not matched to a gene: 16. The CDR3 here is CASSPRGQGTTRSGYTF. The DNA of the CDR3 is TGTGCCAGCAGTCCGAGGGGACAGGGGACGACTCGGTCTGGCTACACCTTC.

This clonotype came up a few times. The chain has TRBV4-3 and TRBJ2-3; D is unclear. Per germline, CDR1 LGHNA and CDR2 YSLEER. The CDR3 contains 16 residues. Trimming shortened V by 2 bases and J by 2 bases, and 14 bases separated the two germline ends. CDR3 loop: CASSQQVSLNTDTQYF. The CDR3 bases are TGCGCCAGCAGCCAACAAGTGTCTCTCAACACAGATACGCAGTATTTT.

The chain employs TRBV5-1 and TRBJ2-5, with a tentative D call TRBD1 (6 bases). The CDR3 covers 14 residues. V was clipped by 6 bases and J by 2 bases, with 14 bases between them. The germline V gene encodes CDR1 SGHRS and CDR2 YFSETQ. The CDR3 spells CASTKTGQQETQYF. For the CDR3, the DNA is TGCGCCAGCACTAAGACAGGACAACAAGAGACCCAGTACTTC.

This clonotype occurred a few times. The V and J genes are TRBV4-1 and TRBJ2-1; D possibly corresponds to TRBD2 (6 bases). V lost 4 bases, J lost 14 bases, and 15 bases lay in between. The CDR3 has 12 residues. CDR1 is MGHRA, CDR2 YSYEKL, per germline. CDR3 in amino acids: CASSLEGRLKFF. Here the CDR3 DNA reads TGCGCCAGCAGCCTAGAGGGGAGGCTTAAGTTCTTC.

The chain is built from TRBV7-2 and TRBJ1-2; TRBD1 agrees at 7 bases. This CDR3 contains 14 residues. The V segment lost 5 bases and the J segment 2 bases; nucleotides outside the gene matches: 5. Germline CDR1 is SGHTA and CDR2 is FQGNSA. This CDR3 is CASSNRDRNYGYTF. In nucleotides, the CDR3 is TGTGCCAGCAGCAACCGGGACAGAAACTATGGCTACACCTTC.